This T cell receptor beta chain comes out of a study of T cell responses to AZD1222 COVID-19 vaccine. Overall study findings and caveats: Clonal diversity may have been underestimated in mostly white British donors.

This clone appeared a single time. The antigen is undetermined. This CDR3 region has 13 residues. Germline V CDR1 and CDR2: MDHEN, SYDVKM. Deletions cut 3 bases from V and 5 bases from J, with 8 bases between. Profiled with immunoSEQ multiplex PCR; TCRdb holds only in-frame clones, not every one. This sample yields approximately 150,000 clones, of which about 87% are seen a single time; about 4.1% belongs to the top ten. The input for sequencing was peripheral blood, taken 28 days after the second dose of the MenACWY control vaccine. The receptor was isolated from an adult who received the MenACWY meningococcal vaccine as a control. The chain couples TRBV28 to TRBJ2-1; TRBD2 might be the D (5 bases). The CDR3: CASSFPADNEQFF. CDR3 coding DNA: TGTGCCAGCAGTTTTCCAGCGGACAATGAGCAGTTCTTC.